Sequencing of this T cell receptor beta chain was carried out in a study of blood T cell repertoires in COVID-19. Sequencing was performed with immunoSEQ multiplex PCR; in TCRdb, only in-frame clones are kept and a portion is missing. The sample holds over 150,000 clones; about 80% are singletons and the top ten take roughly 2%. Trimming pared 0 bases from V and 6 bases from J, leaving 13 bases between. Germline CDR1 and CDR2: SGHDT and YYEEEE. The CDR3 loop spans 15 amino acids. V is TRBV5-6 and J is TRBJ1-5; possibly TRBD1 for D (5 bases). Sequenced sample: peripheral blood. This TCR was recovered from a woman of 80 years or more with acute or convalescent COVID-19. As DNA, the CDR3 is TGTGCCAGCAGCTTGGGGTCAGGGATGGGTCAGCCCCAGCATTTT. Its protein product is CASSLGSGMGQPQHF.